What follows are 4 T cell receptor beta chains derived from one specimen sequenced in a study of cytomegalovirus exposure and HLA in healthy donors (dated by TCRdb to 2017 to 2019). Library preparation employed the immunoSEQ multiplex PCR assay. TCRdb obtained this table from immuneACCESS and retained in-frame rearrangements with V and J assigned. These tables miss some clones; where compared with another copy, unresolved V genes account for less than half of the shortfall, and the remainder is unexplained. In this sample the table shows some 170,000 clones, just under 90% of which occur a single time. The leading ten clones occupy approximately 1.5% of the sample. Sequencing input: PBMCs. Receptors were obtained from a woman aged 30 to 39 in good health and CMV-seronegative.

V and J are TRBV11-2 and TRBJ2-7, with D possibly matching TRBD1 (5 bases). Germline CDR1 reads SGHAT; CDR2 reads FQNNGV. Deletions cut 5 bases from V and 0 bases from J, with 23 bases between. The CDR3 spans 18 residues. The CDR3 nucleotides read TGTGCCAGCAGCACCGAAGGGGCAGGGTCAAGTATCTCCTACGAGCAGTACTTC. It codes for CASSTEGAGSSISYEQYF.

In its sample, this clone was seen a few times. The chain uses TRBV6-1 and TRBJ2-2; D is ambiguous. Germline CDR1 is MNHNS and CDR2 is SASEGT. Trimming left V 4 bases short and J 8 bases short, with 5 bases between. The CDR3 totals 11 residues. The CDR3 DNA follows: TGTGCCAGCAGTGTACTGGGGGAGCTGTTTTTT. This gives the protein CASSVLGELFF.

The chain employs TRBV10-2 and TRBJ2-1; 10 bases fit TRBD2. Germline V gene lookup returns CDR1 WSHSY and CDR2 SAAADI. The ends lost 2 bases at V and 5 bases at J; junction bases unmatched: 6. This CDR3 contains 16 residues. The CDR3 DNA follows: TGCGCCAGCAGTGAGAGAAGGACTAGCGGCAACAATGAGCAGTTCTTC. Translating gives CASSERRTSGNNEQFF.

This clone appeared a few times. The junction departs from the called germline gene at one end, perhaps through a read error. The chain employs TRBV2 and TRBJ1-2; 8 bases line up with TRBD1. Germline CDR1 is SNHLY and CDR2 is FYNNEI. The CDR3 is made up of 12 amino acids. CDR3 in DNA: TGTGCCCGCAGGGGGCGCGTCTATGGCTACACCTTC. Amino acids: CARRGRVYGYTF.